The 27 T cell receptor beta chains listed next were all sequenced from one sample in a study of monozygotic twins with inflammatory bowel disease. Reprocessing the 5' RACE reads, TCRdb reports a single entry for every CDR3 protein and omits DNA. The table for this sample gives some 440,000 distinct CDR3 sequences. The sequencing input was blood. These receptors were obtained from a human donor with ulcerative colitis or Crohn's disease, or a healthy co-twin of an affected twin (not recorded which).

J is TRBJ2-1 and V is TRBV11-1; TCRdb outputs TRBD1, but without DNA this stays unchecked. The CDR3 is made up of 16 amino acids. Germline lookup yields CDR1 SGHAT and CDR2 FQDESV (reference sequence). The CDR3 reads CASTSGPSRPGSEQFF.

The J gene is TRBJ2-3, the V gene TRBV20-1; the TRBD1 assignment by TCRdb is unverifiable without DNA. The CDR3 loop spans 14 amino acids. Germline-derived CDR1 and CDR2 are DFQATT and SNEGSKA (reference sequence). CDR3 region: CSARTRPGSDTQYF.

The CDR3 loop reads CASGNGYEQYF. This rearrangement joins TRBV12-3 or TRBV12-4 to TRBJ2-7. The CDR3 spans 11 residues.

The chain combines TRBV14 with TRBJ2-3; the TCRdb call, TRBD1, lacks DNA for checking. The CDR3 is made up of 15 amino acids. Germline values: CDR1 SGHDN, CDR2 FVKESK. CDR3 protein: CASSQDRRGTDTQYF.

The V call is TRBV12-3 or TRBV12-4, the J call TRBJ2-1; TCRdb picks TRBD1, but there is no DNA to check that call. The CDR3 spans 16 residues. The CDR3 loop reads CASSFGQTLFYNEQFF.

The chain joins TRBV5-1 to TRBJ1-4; the D gene TCRdb calls, TRBD1, cannot be checked with no DNA. This CDR3 is 14 amino acids long. The germline CDR1 and CDR2 sequences are SGHRS and YFSETQ. The CDR3: CASSLRGADEKLFF.

The gene calls are TRBV10-3 and TRBJ2-6; the TCRdb call, TRBD1, lacks DNA for checking. The CDR3 loop spans 15 amino acids. Looked up from germline, CDR1 is ENHRY and CDR2 is SYGVKD. The chain's CDR3 is CAIRDPGAGANVLTF.

This chain joins TRBV28 and TRBJ2-1; no DNA is available, so the TRBD1 call from TCRdb remains unchecked. The CDR3 is 17 amino acids. Germline CDR1 MDHEN, CDR2 SYDVKM. CDR3: CASSFKRGGSSYNEQFF.

The J gene is TRBJ2-6, the V gene TRBV7-8; TCRdb reports TRBD1, a call that lacks DNA to check it against. The CDR3 sequence is 16 residues long. Germline CDR1 and CDR2: SGHVS and FQNEAQ. The CDR3 spells CASSWGRISGANVLTF.

The chain carries TRBV5-1 and TRBJ1-1; there is no DNA to check the TCRdb D call of TRBD1. The CDR3 has 16 amino acids. CDR1 is SGHRS and CDR2 is YFSETQ in the germline V gene. CDR3 region: CASSLTGTGRDTEAFF.

The V call is TRBV6-2 or TRBV6-3, the J call TRBJ1-1; TCRdb gives TRBD1 as the D gene, but with no DNA this cannot be confirmed. Germline V gene lookup returns CDR1 MNHEY and CDR2 SVGEGT. The CDR3 runs 15 residues. CDR3: CASSRPGPMNTEAFF.

The V and J genes are TRBV5-1 and TRBJ1-2; TCRdb designates TRBD1, a call that cannot be tested without DNA. This CDR3 is 15 amino acids long. Germline values: CDR1 SGHRS, CDR2 YFSETQ. CDR3 loop: CASSLEASTGYGYTF.

The V gene is TRBV20-1, the J gene TRBJ2-5; TCRdb calls TRBD1, which cannot be checked without DNA. CDR1 and CDR2 from the germline V gene are DFQATT and SNEGSKA (reference sequence). This CDR3 is 15 amino acids long. CDR3 in amino acids: CSARDRGDSLETQYF.

The chain carries TRBV7-3 and TRBJ2-1; the D call of TRBD2 rests on TCRdb alone, since no DNA is present to check it. The V gene's germline CDR1 is SGHTA and CDR2 FQGTGA. The CDR3 runs to 15 residues. This CDR3 reads CASSRTSGQYNEQFF.

The chain employs TRBV20-1 and TRBJ2-1. The CDR3 covers 14 residues. Germline values: CDR1 DFQATT, CDR2 SNEGSKA (reference sequence). The CDR3 sequence is CSASGLSSYNEQFF.

The gene calls are TRBV20-1 and TRBJ2-4; TCRdb's assignment of TRBD2 cannot be checked, as there is no DNA. Per the germline V gene, CDR1 is DFQATT and CDR2 is SNEGSKA (reference sequence). The CDR3 is 11 amino acids. CDR3: CSASPAGIQYF.

V is TRBV5-4 and J is TRBJ2-1; TCRdb lists TRBD1, though no DNA is available to test this call. The CDR3 extends over 15 amino acids. From germline, CDR1 is SGHNT and CDR2 YYREEE (reference sequence). The CDR3 sequence is CASSSYRGTYAEQFF.

The chain uses TRBV24-1 and TRBJ2-1. CDR3 length: 13 amino acids. Germline CDR1 is KGHDR and CDR2 is SFDVKD. The CDR3 sequence is CATSDFPRNEQFF.

This sequence joins TRBV20-1 and TRBJ2-7; absent DNA, TCRdb's TRBD1 call cannot be checked. CDR1 and CDR2 (germline): DFQATT, SNEGSKA (reference sequence). The CDR3 is 14 residues long. CDR3 protein: CSARVGGGFYEQYF.

The chain has TRBV27 and TRBJ2-1; TCRdb names TRBD1, which stays unverified in the absence of DNA. The germline V gene encodes CDR1 MNHEY and CDR2 SMNVEV (reference sequence). This CDR3 comprises 16 residues. The CDR3 loop is CASPRQDITFNNEQFF.

The chain joins TRBV3-1 to TRBJ1-1. The germline gives CDR1 LGHDT, CDR2 YNNKEL (reference sequence). This CDR3 is built from 16 residues. CDR3 residues: CASSQERPAMNTEAFF.

This chain links TRBV24-1 with TRBJ2-3; TCRdb picks TRBD1, but there is no DNA to check that call. The CDR3 has 16 amino acids. Germline CDR1 is KGHDR and CDR2 is SFDVKD. The CDR3 here is CATSEATGMTTDTQYF.

The J gene is TRBJ2-2, the V gene TRBV7-2; checking the TCRdb D call of TRBD1 is not possible without DNA. In germline, CDR1 is SGHTA, CDR2 FQGNSA. The CDR3 extends over 13 amino acids. The CDR3: CASSLEGLGELFF.

This sequence joins TRBV20-1 and TRBJ2-1; there is no DNA to check the TCRdb D call of TRBD2. The CDR3 length is 14 residues. Germline CDR1 DFQATT, CDR2 SNEGSKA (reference sequence). The CDR3 protein is CSARVASGGNEQFF.

The J gene is TRBJ1-1, the V gene TRBV11-2. The V gene's germline CDR1 is SGHAT and CDR2 FQNNGV. This CDR3 has 15 residues. CDR3 region: CASSFGGSGNTEAFF.

The genes are TRBV24-1 and TRBJ2-1; the TCRdb call, TRBD1, lacks DNA for checking. Germline CDR1 KGHDR, CDR2 SFDVKD. There are 13 residues in the CDR3. The CDR3 loop reads CATSVPGNSEQFF.

V and J are TRBV28 and TRBJ2-2; TCRdb's assignment of TRBD1 cannot be checked, as there is no DNA. The CDR3 covers 14 residues. From germline, CDR1 is MDHEN and CDR2 SYDVKM. This CDR3 is CASSSPPLTGELFF.